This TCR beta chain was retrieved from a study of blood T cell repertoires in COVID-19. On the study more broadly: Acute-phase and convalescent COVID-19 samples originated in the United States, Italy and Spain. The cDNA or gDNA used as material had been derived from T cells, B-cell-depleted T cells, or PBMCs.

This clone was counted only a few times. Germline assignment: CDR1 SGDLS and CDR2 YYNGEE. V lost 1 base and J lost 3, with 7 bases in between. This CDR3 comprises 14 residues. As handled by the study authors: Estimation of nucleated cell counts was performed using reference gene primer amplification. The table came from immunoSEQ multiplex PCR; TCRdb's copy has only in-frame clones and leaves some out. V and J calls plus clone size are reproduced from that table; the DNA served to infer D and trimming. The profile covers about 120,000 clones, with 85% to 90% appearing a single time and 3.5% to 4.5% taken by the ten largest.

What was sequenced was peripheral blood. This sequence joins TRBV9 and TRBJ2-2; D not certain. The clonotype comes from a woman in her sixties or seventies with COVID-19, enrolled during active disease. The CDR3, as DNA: TGTGCCAGCAGCGTAATGGCTGACACCGGGGAGCTGTTTTTT. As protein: CASSVMADTGELFF. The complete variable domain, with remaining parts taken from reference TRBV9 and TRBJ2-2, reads DSGVTQTPKHLITATGQRVTLRCSPRSGDLSVYWYQQSLDQGLQFLIQYYNGEERAKGNILERFSAQQFPDLHSELNLSSLELGDSALYFCASSVMADTGELFFGEGSRLTVL.